This T cell receptor (beta chain) was captured by sequencing in a study of blood T cells in healthy people across ages. A note on this clonotype: The antigen remains undetermined.

Sample-barcoded 5' priming and a J-beta primer mix drove a second PCR of about 6 to 12 cycles. Each of the samples gave a minimum of 3 million paired-end reads that contained CDR3. In TCRdb, the 5' RACE reads were re-called with MiXCR into one record per CDR3 protein. This sample yields roughly 800,000 distinct CDR3 sequences, of which 58% are seen a single time; 22% belongs to the top ten. Regarding the study as a whole: Long-lived donors exceeded aged donors in naive CD4+ cells and diversity. Any changes in expanded clonotypes were possibly confounded, as donor CMV status remained unknown.

The germline V gene has CDR1 SGHTA and CDR2 FQGNSA. V lost 3 bases to trimming and J lost 11 bases, with 22 bases between them. The CDR3 is 15 residues long. Sequences were obtained from blood. The clonotype was recovered from a man in his thirties or forties in good health. The rearrangement links TRBV7-2 to TRBJ2-5; D might be TRBD2 (6 bases). CDR3 sequence: CASSFGGKKGNEQYF. In DNA, the CDR3 is TGTGCCAGCAGCTTTGGAGGGAAGAAAGGAAATGAGCAGTACTTC.